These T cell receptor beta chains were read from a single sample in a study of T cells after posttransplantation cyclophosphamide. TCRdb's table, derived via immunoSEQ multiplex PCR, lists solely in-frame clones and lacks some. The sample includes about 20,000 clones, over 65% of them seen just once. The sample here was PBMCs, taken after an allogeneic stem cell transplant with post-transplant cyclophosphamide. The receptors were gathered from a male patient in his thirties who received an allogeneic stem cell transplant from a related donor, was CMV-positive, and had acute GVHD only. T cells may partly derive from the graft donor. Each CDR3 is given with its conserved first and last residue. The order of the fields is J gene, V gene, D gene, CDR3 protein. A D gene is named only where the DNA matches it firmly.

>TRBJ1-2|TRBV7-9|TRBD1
CASSRPGQANYGYTF
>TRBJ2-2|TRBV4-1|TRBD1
CASSQGDRNTGELFF
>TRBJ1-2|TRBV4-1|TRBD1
CASSQDARGNYGYTF
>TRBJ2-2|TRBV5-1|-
CASSLGPRTNTGELFF
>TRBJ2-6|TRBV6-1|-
CASRDPSSGANVLTF
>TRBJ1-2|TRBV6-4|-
CASSDFPGDYGYTF
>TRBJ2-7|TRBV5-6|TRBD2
CASSLRLAGVVGEQYF
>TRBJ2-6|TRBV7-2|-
CASSLYSSGANVLTF
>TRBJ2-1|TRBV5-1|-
CASSPGSYNEQFF
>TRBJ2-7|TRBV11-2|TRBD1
CASSFRQGGGEQYF
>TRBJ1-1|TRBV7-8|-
CASSPYRGKNTEAFF
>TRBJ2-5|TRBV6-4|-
CASSERGGVAGWLETQYF
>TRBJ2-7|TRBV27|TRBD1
CASSFSTGVSYEQYF
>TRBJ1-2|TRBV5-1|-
CASDGDYGYTF
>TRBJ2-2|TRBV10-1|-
CASSESAGSTGELFF
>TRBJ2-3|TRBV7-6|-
CASSLGDTRYTDTQYF
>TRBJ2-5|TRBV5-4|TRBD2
CASSLSPSGQETQYF
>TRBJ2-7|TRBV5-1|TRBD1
CASSLAPEGAGEQYF
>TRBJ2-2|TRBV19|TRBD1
CASSKRQGASGTGELFF
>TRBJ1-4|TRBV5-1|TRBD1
CASSPWTGKGEKLFF
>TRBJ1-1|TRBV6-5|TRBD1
CASGKTGGGVAFF
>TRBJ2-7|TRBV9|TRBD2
CASSPGGSSYEQYF
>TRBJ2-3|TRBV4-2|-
CASSRGLGTDTQYF
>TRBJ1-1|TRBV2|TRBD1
CASSGVRQGPGTEAFF
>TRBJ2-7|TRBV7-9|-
CASSLEGPGGEQYF
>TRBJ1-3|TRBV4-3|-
CASSQDTSRNTIYF
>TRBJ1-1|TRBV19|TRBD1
CASSRTGALNTEAFF
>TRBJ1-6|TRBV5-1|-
CASSLAGGYGSPLHF
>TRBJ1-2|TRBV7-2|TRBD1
CASSPRTGGIYGYTF
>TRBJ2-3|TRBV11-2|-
CASSLRGGADPDTQYF
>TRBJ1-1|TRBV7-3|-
CASSSQGGGTEAFF
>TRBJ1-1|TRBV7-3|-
CASSLMRGSGNTEAFF
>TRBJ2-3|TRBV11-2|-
CASSLGLVTDTQYF
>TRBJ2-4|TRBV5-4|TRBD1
CASSAQGAAKNIQYF
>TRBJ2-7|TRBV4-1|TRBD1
CASSPTGTYEQYF
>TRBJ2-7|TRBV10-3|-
CAISESWGVDEQYF
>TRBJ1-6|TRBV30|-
CAWSRGTANSPLHF
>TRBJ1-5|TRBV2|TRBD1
CASRQDRASQPQHF
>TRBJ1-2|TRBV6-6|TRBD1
CASAGTVSSNYGYTF
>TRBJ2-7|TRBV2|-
CASSYTPRDEQYF
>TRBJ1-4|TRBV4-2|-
CASSQGSGGAREKLFF
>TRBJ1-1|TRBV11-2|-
CASSQDWSADEAFF
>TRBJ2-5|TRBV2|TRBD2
CASTAGLAGSVAQYF
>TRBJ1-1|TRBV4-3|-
CASSQVRSTEAFF
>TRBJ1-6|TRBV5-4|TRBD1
CASSLAKDRETF
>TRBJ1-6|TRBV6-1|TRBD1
CASSDFLGQNSPLHF
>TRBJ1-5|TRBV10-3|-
CAISESRGRGNQPQHF
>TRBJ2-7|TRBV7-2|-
CASSLVSDITYEQYF
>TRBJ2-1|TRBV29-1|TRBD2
CSVDGTSWGNEQFF
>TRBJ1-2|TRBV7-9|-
CASSLQGIGRGYTF
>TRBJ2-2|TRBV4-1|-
CASSQGSGRGNTGELFF
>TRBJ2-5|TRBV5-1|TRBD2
CASKPVAGALEETQYF
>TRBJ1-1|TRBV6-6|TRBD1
CASTSSRDRGLGAFF
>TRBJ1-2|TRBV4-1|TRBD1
CASSHQGAGGYTF
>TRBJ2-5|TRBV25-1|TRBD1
CASRDRGDQETQYF